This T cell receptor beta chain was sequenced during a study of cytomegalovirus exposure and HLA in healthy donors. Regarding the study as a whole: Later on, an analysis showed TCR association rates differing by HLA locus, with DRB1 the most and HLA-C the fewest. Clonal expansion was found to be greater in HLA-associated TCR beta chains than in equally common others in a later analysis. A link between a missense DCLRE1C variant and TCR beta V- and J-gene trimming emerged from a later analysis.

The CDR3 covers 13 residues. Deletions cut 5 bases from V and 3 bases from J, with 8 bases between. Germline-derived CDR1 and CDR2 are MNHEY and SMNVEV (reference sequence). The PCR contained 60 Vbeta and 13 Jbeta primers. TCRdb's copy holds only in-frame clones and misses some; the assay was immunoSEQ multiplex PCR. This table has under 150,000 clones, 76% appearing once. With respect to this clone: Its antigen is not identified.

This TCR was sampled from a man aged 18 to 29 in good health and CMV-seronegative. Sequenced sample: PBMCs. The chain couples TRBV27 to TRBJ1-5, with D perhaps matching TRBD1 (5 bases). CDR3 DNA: TGTGCCAGCAGTACGACAGACAATCAGCCCCAGCATTTT. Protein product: CASSTTDNQPQHF.